What follows are 26 T cell receptor beta chains derived from one specimen sequenced in a study of T cell clusters in autoimmune cytopenias. TRB was amplified by touch-down multiplex PCR, primer pools A and B combined. One entry per CDR3 protein, without DNA, is what TCRdb gives after re-calling the multiplex PCR reads. Its table lists about 4,500 distinct CDR3 sequences. Each sample's input was 250 to 300 ng genomic DNA, 35,000 to 40,000 genome equivalents. The data were also submitted as part of a second study, on T cell repertoires in aging, cancer and after chemotherapy.

The sample consisted of peripheral blood. These receptors all come from a human donor in good health.

This chain uses TRBV6-2 or TRBV6-3 with TRBJ2-5; without DNA, the TCRdb call of TRBD1 cannot be checked. CDR1 MNHEY and CDR2 SVGEGT come from the germline V gene. This CDR3 is built from 16 residues. CDR3 region: CASRDRDTPYQETQYF.

The chain carries TRBV6-2 or TRBV6-3 and TRBJ2-3; TCRdb returns TRBD2, unconfirmable since there is no DNA. The V gene's germline CDR1 is MNHEY and CDR2 SVGEGT. This CDR3 contains 13 residues. The chain's CDR3 is CASSTEPANTQYF.

The V call is TRBV12-3 or TRBV12-4, the J call TRBJ1-6. This CDR3 comprises 14 residues. The CDR3 loop reads CASRLATYNSPLHF.

J is TRBJ2-1 and V is TRBV7-3; TCRdb outputs TRBD1, but without DNA this stays unchecked. The CDR3 loop spans 12 amino acids. Looked up from germline, CDR1 is SGHTA and CDR2 is FQGTGA. The CDR3 reads CASSPYQGEQFF. The variable domain in full, completed from reference TRBV7-3 and TRBJ2-1, reads GAGVSQTPSNKVTEKGKYVELRCDPISGHTALYWYRQSLGQGPEFLIYFQGTGAADDSGLPNDRFFAVRPEGSVSTLKIQRTERGDSAVYLCASSPYQGEQFFGPGTRLTVL.

This chain connects TRBV27 to TRBJ1-6; TCRdb's assignment of TRBD1 cannot be checked, as there is no DNA. Germline lookup yields CDR1 MNHEY and CDR2 SMNVEV (reference sequence). CDR3 length: 14 amino acids. CDR3 loop: CASSLGTFNSPLHF.

The J gene is TRBJ1-2, the V gene TRBV6-5; there is no DNA to check the TCRdb D call of TRBD1. The CDR3 has 14 amino acids. The germline CDR1 and CDR2 sequences are MNHEY and SVGAGI. The CDR3 protein is CASSSIGGTEGYTF.

This rearrangement joins TRBV12-3 or TRBV12-4 to TRBJ1-1; TCRdb names TRBD1, which stays unverified in the absence of DNA. The CDR3 is made up of 15 amino acids. The CDR3 sequence: CASSRGGTGLVEAFF.

The genes are TRBV27 and TRBJ2-3; TCRdb's D call of TRBD1 is untestable without DNA. The germline V gene encodes CDR1 MNHEY and CDR2 SMNVEV (reference sequence). The CDR3 contains 15 residues. The CDR3 spells CASSWSGRAADTQYF.

The rearrangement joins TRBV6-1 to TRBJ1-3. The CDR3 has 14 amino acids. Germline CDR1 and CDR2: MNHNS and SASEGT. The chain's CDR3 is CASSLGGAGNTIYF.

This chain connects TRBV29-1 to TRBJ1-1. The V gene's germline CDR1 is SQVTM and CDR2 ANQGSEA. CDR3 length: 13 residues. CDR3 sequence reads: CSVEPVAHSEAFF.

The V call is TRBV12-3 or TRBV12-4, the J call TRBJ2-3; TCRdb indicates TRBD1, and absent DNA this call remains unverified. This CDR3 comprises 15 residues. The CDR3 is CASSSRTGRTDTQYF.

The chain carries TRBV6-1 and TRBJ1-1; TCRdb calls TRBD1, which cannot be checked without DNA. Germline CDR1 reads MNHNS; CDR2 reads SASEGT. The CDR3 spans 15 residues. The CDR3 region is CASTPGRDRYTEAFF.

V gene TRBV7-9 combines with J gene TRBJ1-2; TCRdb calls TRBD1, which cannot be checked without DNA. CDR3 length: 11 residues. The germline V gene encodes CDR1 SEHNR and CDR2 FQNEAQ (reference sequence). This CDR3 reads CASSLRGGYTF.

This rearrangement joins TRBV15 to TRBJ1-1; the D gene TCRdb calls, TRBD1, cannot be checked with no DNA. CDR3 size: 13 residues. Per the germline V gene, CDR1 is LNHNV and CDR2 is YYDKDF (reference sequence). CDR3 loop: CATSRDLGGQAFF.

The chain combines TRBV6-2 or TRBV6-3 with TRBJ2-7; TCRdb picks TRBD2, but there is no DNA to check that call. Per the germline V gene, CDR1 is MNHEY and CDR2 is SVGEGT. This CDR3 comprises 16 residues. CDR3 amino acids: CASSHGPWREAYEQYF.

The chain carries TRBV4-1 and TRBJ2-5; TCRdb names TRBD2, which stays unverified in the absence of DNA. This CDR3 spans 15 amino acids. The germline gives CDR1 MGHRA, CDR2 YSYEKL. This CDR3 reads CASSQEAAGRETQYF.

In terms of frequency, this clonotype is medium-sized. The CDR3 region is CASSPRTTEQFF. The chain recombines TRBV18 with TRBJ2-1; TCRdb outputs TRBD1, but without DNA this stays unchecked. The germline V gene has CDR1 KGHSH and CDR2 LQKENI. The CDR3 length is 12 residues.

The V and J genes are TRBV19 and TRBJ2-5; TCRdb's D call of TRBD1 is untestable without DNA. The CDR3 length is 14 residues. Germline lookup yields CDR1 LNHDA and CDR2 SQIVND (reference sequence). The CDR3 sequence: CASTRDGTLQTQYF.

This chain uses TRBV27 with TRBJ1-2; TCRdb outputs TRBD1, but without DNA this stays unchecked. CDR3 length: 16 residues. Germline V gives CDR1 MNHEY, CDR2 SMNVEV (reference sequence). CDR3 residues: CASSLWGTGGYYGYTF.

The CDR3 region is CASSEGLTQETQYF. The genes are TRBV5-5 and TRBJ2-5; TCRdb's D call of TRBD2 is untestable without DNA. This CDR3 has 14 residues. Germline values: CDR1 SGHKS, CDR2 YYEKEE (reference sequence).

The genes are TRBV15 and TRBJ2-7; TCRdb's D call of TRBD1 is untestable without DNA. In germline, CDR1 is LNHNV, CDR2 YYDKDF (reference sequence). The CDR3 consists of 16 residues. The chain's CDR3 is CATSRASGQLAYEQYF.

This chain joins TRBV6-2 or TRBV6-3 and TRBJ2-3; TCRdb lists TRBD2, though no DNA is available to test this call. There are 17 residues in the CDR3. Germline V gives CDR1 MNHEY, CDR2 SVGEGT. CDR3 in amino acids: CATSARTSGREQDTQYF.

This chain uses TRBV6-2 or TRBV6-3 with TRBJ2-5; TCRdb names TRBD1, which stays unverified in the absence of DNA. The CDR3 runs to 15 residues. Germline V lookup: CDR1 MNHEY, CDR2 SVGEGT. CDR3 residues: CASSYSGQYQETQYF.

The chain joins TRBV27 to TRBJ1-2; TCRdb calls TRBD1, which cannot be checked without DNA. Germline-derived CDR1 and CDR2 are MNHEY and SMNVEV (reference sequence). This CDR3 region has 14 residues. The CDR3 loop is CASGRQGDWYGYTF.

By frequency, this clonotype registers medium-sized (0.01 to 0.1%). The chain joins TRBV6-1 to TRBJ2-2; TCRdb's D call, TRBD2, is unchecked because there is no DNA. Germline V gene data show CDR1 as MNHNS and CDR2 as SASEGT. This CDR3 contains 13 residues. CDR3 amino acids: CASSAGGTGELFF.

The chain uses TRBV6-2 or TRBV6-3 and TRBJ2-7; as DNA is missing, the TRBD1 call by TCRdb cannot be tested. In germline, CDR1 is MNHEY, CDR2 SVGEGT. The CDR3 consists of 13 residues. Here the CDR3 reads CASSLGQNYEQYF.